This TCR beta chain appears in the sequencing data of a study of CD8 T cells in Susac syndrome. Findings and limits, study-wide: The CD4+ T cell repertoires that were profiled in Susac syndrome showed no clonal expansion.

A single count supports this clonotype. Its antigen is not known. CDR1 is DFQATT and CDR2 is SNEGSKA in the germline V gene (reference sequence). V was trimmed by 6 bases and J by 1 base, leaving 16 bases between them. This CDR3 region has 16 residues. Random hexamers were used to reverse transcribe the RNA input (about 0.5 to 1 ug). Coverage of TCR beta CDR3 amplification by immunoSEQ multiplex PCR extended to 54 Vbeta and 13 Jbeta. One entry per CDR3 protein results from TCRdb running MiXCR on the immunoSEQ multiplex PCR reads. This sample yields about 200,000 distinct CDR3 sequences, of which 91% are seen a single time; around 0.085% belongs to the top ten.

This rearrangement joins TRBV20-1 to TRBJ1-6, with D unclear. The sample comprised CD4+ T cells from PBMCs. This TCR was recovered from a human donor with Susac syndrome. As DNA, the CDR3 is TGCAGTGCCCCCCGACGGGAACCGTCCTATAATTCACCCCTCCACTTT. Translation gives CSAPRREPSYNSPLHF.